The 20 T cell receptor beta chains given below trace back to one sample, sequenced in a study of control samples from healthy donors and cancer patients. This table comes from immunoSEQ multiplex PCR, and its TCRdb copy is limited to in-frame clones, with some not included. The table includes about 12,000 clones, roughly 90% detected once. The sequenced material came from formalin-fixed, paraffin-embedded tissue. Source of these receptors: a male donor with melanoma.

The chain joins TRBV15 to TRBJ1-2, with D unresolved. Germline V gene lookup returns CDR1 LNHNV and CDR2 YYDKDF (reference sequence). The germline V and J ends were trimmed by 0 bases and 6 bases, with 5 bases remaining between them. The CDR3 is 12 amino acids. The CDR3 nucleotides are TGTGCCACCAGCAGAGATCGCCATGGCTACACCTTC. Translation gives CATSRDRHGYTF.

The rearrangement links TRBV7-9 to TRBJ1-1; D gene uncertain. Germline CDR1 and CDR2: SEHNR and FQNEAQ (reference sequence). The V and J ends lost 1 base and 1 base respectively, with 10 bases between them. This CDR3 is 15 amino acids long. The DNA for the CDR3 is TGTGCCAGCAGCTTAGGTGGAGCGAAGAACACTGAAGCTTTCTTT. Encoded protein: CASSLGGAKNTEAFF.

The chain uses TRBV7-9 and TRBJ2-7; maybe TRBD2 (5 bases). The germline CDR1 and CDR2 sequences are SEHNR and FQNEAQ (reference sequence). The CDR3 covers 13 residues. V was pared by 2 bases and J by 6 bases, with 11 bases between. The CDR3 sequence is CASSLPGVIEQYF. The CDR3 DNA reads TGTGCCAGCAGCTTACCCGGGGTAATCGAGCAGTACTTC.

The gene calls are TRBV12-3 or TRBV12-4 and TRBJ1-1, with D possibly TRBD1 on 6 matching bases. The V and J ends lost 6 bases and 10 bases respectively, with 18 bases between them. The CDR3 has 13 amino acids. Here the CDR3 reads CASRGPGVSGAFF. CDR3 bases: TGTGCCAGCAGAGGACCAGGGGTTTCGGGAGCTTTCTTT.

The CDR3 reads CASSLTTGAGNEKLFF. CDR3 DNA sequence: TGTGCCAGCAGCTTAACGACAGGGGCCGGGAATGAAAAACTGTTTTTT. The chain employs TRBV7-8 and TRBJ1-4, with 8 bases that match TRBD1. This CDR3 is built from 16 residues. Losses at the gene ends were 2 bases for V and 5 bases for J; bases not matched to a gene: 7. Germline lookup yields CDR1 SGHVS and CDR2 FQNEAQ.

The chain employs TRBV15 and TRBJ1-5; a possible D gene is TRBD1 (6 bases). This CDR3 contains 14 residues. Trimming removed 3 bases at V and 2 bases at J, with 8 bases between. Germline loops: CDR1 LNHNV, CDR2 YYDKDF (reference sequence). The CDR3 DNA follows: TGTGCCACCAGCAGGGACAGTGGCAATCAGCCCCAGCATTTT. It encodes CATSRDSGNQPQHF.

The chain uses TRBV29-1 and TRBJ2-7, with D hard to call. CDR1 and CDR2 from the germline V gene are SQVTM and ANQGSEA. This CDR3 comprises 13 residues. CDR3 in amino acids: CSATRADSYEQYF. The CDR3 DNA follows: TGCTCTGCCACAAGGGCGGATTCCTACGAGCAGTACTTC.

CDR3 bases: TGTGCTAGTGGCCTTGGGGGACAGGGTCGGGTGTACACTGAAGCTTTCTTT. It encodes CASGLGGQGRVYTEAFF. The chain employs TRBV12-5 and TRBJ1-1; 9 positions match TRBD1. The V segment lost 6 bases and the J segment 3 bases; nucleotides outside the gene matches: 14. The CDR3 spans 17 residues. Germline V gene data show CDR1 as LGHNT and CDR2 as FRNRAP.

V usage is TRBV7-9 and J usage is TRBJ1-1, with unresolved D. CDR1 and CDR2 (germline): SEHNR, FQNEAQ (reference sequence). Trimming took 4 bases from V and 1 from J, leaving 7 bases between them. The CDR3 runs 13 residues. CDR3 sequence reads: CASSSHWNTEAFF. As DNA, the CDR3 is TGTGCCAGCAGCTCTCATTGGAACACTGAAGCTTTCTTT.

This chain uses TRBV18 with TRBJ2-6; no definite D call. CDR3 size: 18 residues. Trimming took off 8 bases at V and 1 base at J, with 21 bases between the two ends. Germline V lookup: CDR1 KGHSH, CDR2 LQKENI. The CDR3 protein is CASTLQRIPRSGANVLTF. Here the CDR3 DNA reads TGTGCCAGCACGCTTCAGAGGATTCCCCGTTCTGGGGCCAACGTCCTGACTTTC.

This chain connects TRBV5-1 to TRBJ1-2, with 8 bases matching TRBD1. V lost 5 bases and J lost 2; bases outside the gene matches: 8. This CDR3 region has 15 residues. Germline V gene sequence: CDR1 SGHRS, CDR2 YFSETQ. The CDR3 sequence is CASREGQGMNYGYTF. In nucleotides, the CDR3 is TGCGCCAGCAGAGAAGGACAGGGAATGAACTATGGCTACACCTTC.

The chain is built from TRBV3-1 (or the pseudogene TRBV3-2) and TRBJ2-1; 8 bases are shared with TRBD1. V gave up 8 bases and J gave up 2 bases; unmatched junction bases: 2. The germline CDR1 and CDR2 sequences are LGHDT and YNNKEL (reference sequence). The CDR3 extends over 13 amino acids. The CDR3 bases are TGTGCCAGCGACAGGGGAACCTACAATGAGCAGTTCTTC. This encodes CASDRGTYNEQFF.

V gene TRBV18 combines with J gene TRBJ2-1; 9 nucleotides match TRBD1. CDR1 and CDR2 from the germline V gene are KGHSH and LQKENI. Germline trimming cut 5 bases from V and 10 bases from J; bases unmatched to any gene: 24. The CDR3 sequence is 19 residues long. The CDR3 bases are TGTGCCAGCTCAGGGACAGGGAGCGTGCAGATTACAATGAGTAAAGAGCAGTTCTTC. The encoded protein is CASSGTGSVQITMSKEQFF.

This CDR3 reads CASSFYTGGETQYF. DNA of the CDR3: TGTGCCAGCAGCTTTTACACAGGGGGAGAGACCCAGTACTTC. The J gene is TRBJ2-5, the V gene TRBV7-9, with 8 bases matching TRBD1. Losses at the gene ends were 3 bases for V and 4 bases for J; bases not matched to a gene: 4. CDR1 is SEHNR, CDR2 FQNEAQ, per germline (reference sequence). CDR3 length: 14 amino acids.

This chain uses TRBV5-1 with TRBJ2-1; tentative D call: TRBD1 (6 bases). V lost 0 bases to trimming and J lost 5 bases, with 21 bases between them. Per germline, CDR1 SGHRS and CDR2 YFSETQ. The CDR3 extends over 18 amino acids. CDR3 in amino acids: CASSLAEPTGLMNNEQFF. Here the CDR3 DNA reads TGCGCCAGCAGCTTGGCCGAGCCGACAGGACTCATGAACAATGAGCAGTTCTTC.

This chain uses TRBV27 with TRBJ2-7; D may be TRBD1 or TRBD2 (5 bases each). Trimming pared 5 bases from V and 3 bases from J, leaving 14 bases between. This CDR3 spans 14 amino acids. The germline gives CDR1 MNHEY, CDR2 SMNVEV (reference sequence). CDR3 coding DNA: TGTGCCAGCAGTAGCAGGGACGGTCTCTACGAGCAGTACGTC. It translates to CASSSRDGLYEQYV.

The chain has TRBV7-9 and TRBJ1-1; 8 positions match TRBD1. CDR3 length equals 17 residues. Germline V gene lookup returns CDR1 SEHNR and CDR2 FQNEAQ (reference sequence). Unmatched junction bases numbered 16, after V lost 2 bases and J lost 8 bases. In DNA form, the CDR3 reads TGTGCCAGCAGCTTAATCCTGACAGGGGTCGGAGGTAAAGAAGCTTTCTTT. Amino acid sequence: CASSLILTGVGGKEAFF. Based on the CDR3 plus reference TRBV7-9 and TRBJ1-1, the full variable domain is DTGVSQNPRHKITKRGQNVTFRCDPISEHNRLYWYRQTLGQGPEFLTYFQNEAQLEKSRLLSDRFSAERPKGSFSTLEIQRTEQGDSAMYLCASSLILTGVGGKEAFFGQGTRLTVV.

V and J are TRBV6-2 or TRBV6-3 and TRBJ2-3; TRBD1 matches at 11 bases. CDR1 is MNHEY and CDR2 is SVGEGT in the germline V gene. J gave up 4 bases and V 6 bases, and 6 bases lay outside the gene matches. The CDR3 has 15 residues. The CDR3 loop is CASSRGTGGPDTQYF. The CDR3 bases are TGTGCCAGCAGCCGTGGGACAGGGGGTCCAGATACGCAGTATTTT.

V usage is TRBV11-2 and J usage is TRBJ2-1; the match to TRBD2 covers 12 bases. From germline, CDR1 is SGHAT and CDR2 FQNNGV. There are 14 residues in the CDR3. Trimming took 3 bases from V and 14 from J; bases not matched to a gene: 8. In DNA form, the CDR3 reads TGTGCCAGCAGCTTCGGACTAGCGGGAAGTGCGGAGTTCTTC. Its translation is CASSFGLAGSAEFF.

The CDR3 DNA reads as TGTGCCAGCAGTTTTCCTGGAACTGAAGCTTTCTTT. Its translation is CASSFPGTEAFF. This chain connects TRBV12-3 or TRBV12-4 to TRBJ1-1; D remains ambiguous. V was pared by 3 bases and J by 5 bases, with 7 bases between. The CDR3 is made up of 12 amino acids.